A single sample is the source of the 9 T cell receptor beta chains below, sequenced in a study of blood T cell repertoires in COVID-19. The protocol was immunoSEQ multiplex PCR, while the TCRdb copy is restricted to in-frame clones and leaves out a portion. Counted here are about 240,000 clones, roughly 89% occurring once; the ten biggest clones make up roughly 3.7%. Sequenced sample: PBMCs or T cells enriched from blood (not recorded which). The receptors shown here come from a woman aged 25 to 45 who had recovered from COVID-19.

The chain uses TRBV28 and TRBJ2-2; D remains unclear. CDR1 and CDR2 from the germline V gene are MDHEN and SYDVKM. This CDR3 has 14 residues. V was trimmed by 2 bases and J by 6 bases, leaving 10 bases between them. CDR3 bases: TGTGCCAGCAGTTTAGTTGAGGAGTCCGGGGAGCTGTTTTTT. This sequence encodes CASSLVEESGELFF.

This clone was detected only once. The V call is TRBV11-2, the J call TRBJ1-4; D might be TRBD1 (5 bases). The CDR3 runs 16 residues. CDR1 is SGHAT and CDR2 is FQNNGV in the germline V gene. Trimming left V 1 base short and J 3 bases short, with 12 bases between. The CDR3 nucleotides read TGTGCCAGCAGCTTAGGCCTCAGGGCAGCTAATGAAAAACTGTTTTTT. Translated: CASSLGLRAANEKLFF.

The chain is built from TRBV6-4 and TRBJ2-3; D may be TRBD2 (6 bases). The CDR3 has 15 residues. Trimming removed 6 bases at V and 4 bases at J, with 17 bases between. From germline, CDR1 is MRHNA and CDR2 SNTAGT. The CDR3 protein is CASSAVAEPADTQYF. The CDR3 nucleotides are TGTGCCAGCAGCGCAGTAGCGGAACCGGCAGATACGCAGTATTTT.

The CDR3 reads CATRGERNTGELFF. CDR3 in DNA: TGTGCCACCAGAGGAGAGAGGAACACCGGGGAGCTGTTTTTT. The V call is TRBV24-1, the J call TRBJ2-2; D ambiguous. Germline V lookup: CDR1 KGHDR, CDR2 SFDVKD. V was trimmed by 7 bases and J by 1 base, leaving 9 bases between them. The length of the CDR3 is 14 residues.

This chain uses TRBV18 with TRBJ2-7, with 12 positions matching TRBD2. V lost 3 bases and J lost 6; bases outside the gene matches: 3. Germline assignment: CDR1 KGHSH and CDR2 LQKENI. This CDR3 comprises 14 residues. CDR3: CASSPTSGSPEQYF. The CDR3 region has the DNA TGTGCCAGCTCACCGACTAGCGGGAGCCCCGAGCAGTACTTC.

The chain joins TRBV5-1 to TRBJ2-7; 9 nucleotides match TRBD2. The CDR3 consists of 12 residues. Germline values: CDR1 SGHRS, CDR2 YFSETQ. Trimming took 0 bases from V and 11 from J; bases not matched to a gene: 3. CDR3 loop: CASSLEGTSKYF. The CDR3 DNA reads as TGCGCCAGCAGCTTGGAGGGGACTAGCAAGTACTTC. Variable domain in full (rest from reference TRBV5-1 and TRBJ2-7): KAGVTQTPRYLIKTRGQQVTLSCSPISGHRSVSWYQQTPGQGLQFLFEYFSETQRNKGNFPGRFSGRQFSNSRSEMNVSTLELGDSALYLCASSLEGTSKYFGPGTRLTVT.

The CDR3 here is CASSSRQGSVEPQHF. The CDR3 bases are TGTGCCAGCAGCTCACGACAGGGATCGGTAGAGCCCCAGCATTTT. The gene calls are TRBV7-2 and TRBJ1-5; 7 bases are shared with TRBD1. CDR1 and CDR2 (germline): SGHTA, FQGNSA. The CDR3 runs 15 residues. After removal of 4 bases from V and 8 bases from J, the junction contained 11 bases not matched to a gene.

This chain links TRBV3-1 (or the pseudogene TRBV3-2) with TRBJ2-1; D uncertain. Germline loops: CDR1 LGHDT, CDR2 YNNKEL (reference sequence). Trimming left V 0 bases short and J 3 bases short, with 9 bases between. The CDR3 has 15 amino acids. The CDR3 DNA reads as TGTGCCAGCAGCCAAGATACAGTCTACTACAATGAGCAGTTCTTC. This sequence encodes CASSQDTVYYNEQFF.

This clone was found a few times. This sequence joins TRBV2 and TRBJ1-6; D perhaps matches TRBD1 (6 bases). In germline, CDR1 is SNHLY, CDR2 FYNNEI. Trimming left V 7 bases short and J 7 bases short, with 17 bases between. There are 15 residues in the CDR3. This chain's CDR3 is CASTERTAANSPLHF. CDR3 bases: TGTGCCAGCACCGAACGGACAGCCGCCAATTCACCCCTCCACTTT.